The 24 T cell receptor beta chains listed next were all sequenced from one sample in a study of blood T cell repertoires in COVID-19. Data came from immunoSEQ multiplex PCR; TCRdb stores just in-frame clones and leaves some out. Counted here are about 150,000 clones, 84% occurring once; the ten biggest clones make up 5.8%. Sequencing was done on a sample of PBMCs or T cells enriched from blood (not recorded which). The source of these receptors is a woman between 45 and 60 years old who had been exposed to COVID-19.

The chain links TRBV14 to TRBJ2-1; 8 nucleotides agree with TRBD1. V was clipped by 2 bases and J by 8 bases; unmatched bases: 11. From germline, CDR1 is SGHDN and CDR2 FVKESK. The CDR3 extends over 16 amino acids. The CDR3 sequence is CASSQLRGRVRDEQFF. The CDR3 bases are TGTGCCAGCAGCCAACTCAGGGGGCGAGTTAGGGATGAGCAGTTCTTC. The variable domain in full, completed from reference TRBV14 and TRBJ2-1, reads EAGVTQFPSHSVIEKGQTVTLRCDPISGHDNLYWYRRVMGKEIKFLLHFVKESKQDESGMPNNRFLAERTGGTYSTLKVQPAELEDSGVYFCASSQLRGRVRDEQFFGPGTRLTVL.

This clone appeared once. This sequence joins TRBV5-1 and TRBJ1-3; 11 nucleotides agree with TRBD1. The CDR3 is 17 residues long. CDR1 and CDR2 (germline): SGHRS, YFSETQ. J was trimmed by 0 bases and V by 0 bases; bases with no gene match: 2. As DNA, the CDR3 is TGCGCCAGCAGCTTGGCTGGGACAGGGGGCTCTGGAAACACCATATATTTT. Translating gives CASSLAGTGGSGNTIYF.

The chain combines TRBV10-3 with TRBJ1-2; 7 positions match TRBD1. With V trimmed by 6 bases and J by 3 bases, 4 bases remained unmatched. This CDR3 comprises 13 residues. Germline values: CDR1 ENHRY, CDR2 SYGVKD. This chain's CDR3 is CAIRWQGDYGYTF. CDR3 bases: TGTGCCATCAGGTGGCAGGGGGACTATGGCTACACCTTC.

V and J are TRBV6-5 and TRBJ2-7, with 7 nucleotides matching TRBD1. The J segment lost 6 bases and the V segment lost 2 bases, leaving 7 bases of the junction unmatched. CDR1 is MNHEY, CDR2 SVGAGI, per germline. The length of the CDR3 is 14 residues. CDR3 region: CASSYRDSLGEQYF. CDR3 DNA: TGTGCCAGCAGTTACAGGGACAGTCTGGGCGAGCAGTACTTC.

The gene calls are TRBV30 and TRBJ2-2; possibly TRBD1 for D (6 bases). Germline V lookup: CDR1 GTSNPN, CDR2 SVGIG (reference sequence). There are 15 residues in the CDR3. V was trimmed by 2 bases and J by 0 bases, leaving 10 bases between them. CDR3 nucleotides: TGTGCCTGGAGTCGCGGACAGACGAACACCGGGGAGCTGTTTTTT. Protein product: CAWSRGQTNTGELFF.

This chain uses TRBV5-1 with TRBJ1-1, with D possibly matching TRBD1 (5 bases). V was shortened by 0 bases and J by 0 bases, with 9 bases between the two germline ends. The CDR3 totals 15 residues. Germline lookup yields CDR1 SGHRS and CDR2 YFSETQ. The DNA of the CDR3 is TGCGCCAGCAGCTTGGGCGCGGGGGTGAACACTGAAGCTTTCTTT. The encoded protein is CASSLGAGVNTEAFF.

The chain combines TRBV3-1 (or the pseudogene TRBV3-2) with TRBJ1-6; D perhaps matches TRBD1 (6 bases). Trimming removed 8 bases from V and 4 bases from J, with 30 bases in between. CDR3 length: 20 amino acids. The germline CDR1 and CDR2 sequences are LGHDT and YNNKEL (reference sequence). The CDR3 spells CASALNPRPDSFFYNSPLHF. As DNA, the CDR3 is TGTGCCAGCGCCCTAAACCCAAGACCGGACAGTTTCTTTTATAATTCACCCCTCCACTTT.

V is TRBV7-9 and J is TRBJ2-1; 8 bases agree with TRBD2. This CDR3 spans 16 amino acids. V lost 5 bases, J lost 5 bases, and 11 bases stayed unmatched. Germline V lookup: CDR1 SEHNR, CDR2 FQNEAQ (reference sequence). CDR3 sequence (DNA): TGTGCCAGCAGCCCCCGTCGGGGGGGCCGAAACAATGAGCAGTTCTTC. This codes for CASSPRRGGRNNEQFF.

Here the CDR3 reads CASSDSSLYNEQFF. As DNA, the CDR3 is TGTGCCAGCAGCGACTCCTCCCTTTACAATGAGCAGTTCTTC. The V call is TRBV27, the J call TRBJ2-1; D remains unclear. V lost 6 bases and J 4 bases, leaving 13 bases between the germline ends. CDR1 and CDR2 (germline): MNHEY, SMNVEV (reference sequence). The CDR3 has 14 amino acids.

The genes are TRBV6-6 and TRBJ1-1; D not resolved. V was cut by 6 bases and J by 3 bases, with 11 bases left in between. This CDR3 is built from 13 residues. Germline V lookup: CDR1 MNHNY, CDR2 SVGAGI (reference sequence). The chain's CDR3 is CASSPIRDTEAFF. CDR3 bases: TGTGCCAGCAGCCCTATCCGGGACACTGAAGCTTTCTTT.

This clone was observed a few times. The CDR3 spells CASSPSSYGYTF. DNA for the CDR3: TGTGCCAGCAGTCCGAGCTCCTATGGCTACACCTTC. This rearrangement joins TRBV6-6 to TRBJ1-2, with D unresolved. The V gene lost 5 bases and the J gene lost 4 bases, with 8 bases spanning the gap. This CDR3 has 12 residues. Germline CDR1 reads MNHNY; CDR2 reads SVGAGI (reference sequence).

V is TRBV7-2 and J is TRBJ2-1; TRBD2 might be the D (5 bases). Trimming pared 4 bases from V and 8 bases from J, leaving 15 bases between. Per the germline V gene, CDR1 is SGHTA and CDR2 is FQGNSA. The CDR3 sequence is 14 residues long. CDR3 sequence reads: CASSSGVALDEQFF. CDR3 coding DNA: TGTGCCAGCAGCTCCGGGGTCGCTTTAGATGAGCAGTTCTTC.

Points on this clone: Within the sample, other DNA sequences also encode this same CDR3. The rearrangement links TRBV7-3 to TRBJ2-3, with 7 bases fitting TRBD2. Germline loops: CDR1 SGHTA, CDR2 FQGTGA. The J segment lost 1 base and the V segment lost 4 bases, leaving 2 bases of the junction unmatched. This CDR3 region has 14 residues. CDR3 sequence (DNA): TGTGCCAGCAGCTCCGCGGGGGGCACAGATACGCAGTATTTT. Protein: CASSSAGGTDTQYF.

This chain uses TRBV5-5 with TRBJ2-1; D gene unclear. This CDR3 contains 15 residues. Germline loops: CDR1 SGHKS, CDR2 YYEKEE (reference sequence). Trimming removed 0 bases at V and 2 bases at J, with 9 bases between. In DNA form, the CDR3 reads TGTGCCAGCAGCTTGGTGGCTCCTGCCTACAATGAGCAGTTCTTC. Protein product: CASSLVAPAYNEQFF.

The gene calls are TRBV10-1 and TRBJ2-2; D remains unclear. The CDR3 is 13 residues long. The V gene lost 8 bases and the J gene lost 1 base, with 8 bases spanning the gap. Looked up from germline, CDR1 is WNHNN and CDR2 is SYGVQD (reference sequence). Written as DNA, the CDR3 is TGCGCCAGCTCTAACCTGAACACCGGGGAGCTGTTTTTT. Translated, it gives CASSNLNTGELFF.

The chain combines TRBV19 with TRBJ1-6, with 9 bases fitting TRBD1. J lost 7 bases, V lost 7 bases, and 8 bases had no gene match. From germline, CDR1 is LNHDA and CDR2 SQIVND (reference sequence). The CDR3 contains 15 residues. The CDR3 reads CASTERGTGNSPLHF. Written as DNA, the CDR3 is TGTGCCAGTACCGAACGCGGGACAGGGAATTCACCCCTCCACTTT.

On this clone: The junction differs from germline at one of its ends, possibly a read error. The chain combines TRBV7-6 with TRBJ1-1, with D uncertain. There are 15 residues in the CDR3. The germline V gene encodes CDR1 SGHVS and CDR2 FNYEAQ. The CDR3 spells CASSLSAGLNTEAFF. In DNA, the CDR3 is TGTGCCAGCAGCTTATCTGCAGGATTGAACACTGAAGCTTTTTTT.

The chain combines TRBV6-2 or TRBV6-3 with TRBJ2-7, with 7 nucleotides matching TRBD2. Per germline, CDR1 MNHEY and CDR2 SVGEGT. The CDR3 covers 15 residues. The junction had 11 bases not matched to a gene; V was cut back by 2 bases and J by 7 bases. The CDR3, as DNA: TGTGCCAGCAGTTACCTGACTAGCTGGCAGGGTGAGCAGTACTTC. Protein: CASSYLTSWQGEQYF.

This clone was counted a few times. The chain has TRBV5-8 and TRBJ2-5; 9 positions match TRBD1. The CDR3 is 13 residues long. Per the germline V gene, CDR1 is SGHTS and CDR2 is YDEGEE. Trimming cost V 6 bases and J 2 bases; bases outside gene matches: 2. In DNA form, the CDR3 reads TGTGCCAGCAACAGGGGGCTTCAAGAGACCCAGTACTTC. It codes for CASNRGLQETQYF.

This chain uses TRBV4-3 with TRBJ2-5; TRBD2 agrees at 13 bases. The V segment lost 4 bases and the J segment 5 bases; nucleotides outside the gene matches: 10. The CDR3 contains 17 residues. Germline CDR1 LGHNA, CDR2 YSLEER. This CDR3 reads CASSPRTSGGLGETQYF. In DNA, the CDR3 is TGCGCCAGCAGCCCCCGGACTAGCGGGGGATTGGGGGAGACCCAGTACTTC.

This clone has more than one count but fewer than ten. The chain carries TRBV6-5 and TRBJ2-1; TRBD1 might be the D (6 bases). Trimming pared 2 bases from V and 8 bases from J, leaving 13 bases between. This CDR3 contains 14 residues. CDR1 MNHEY and CDR2 SVGAGI come from the germline V gene. CDR3 in DNA: TGTGCCAGCAGTTACGTAACCAGGGGCTATGAGCAGTTCTTC. It yields the protein CASSYVTRGYEQFF.

The chain employs TRBV7-9 and TRBJ1-2; 8 bases agree with TRBD1. In germline, CDR1 is SEHNR, CDR2 FQNEAQ (reference sequence). The CDR3 is 14 amino acids. Germline trimming cut 0 bases from V and 6 bases from J; bases unmatched to any gene: 3. The CDR3 sequence: CASSLARQGNGYTF. The CDR3 DNA reads as TGTGCCAGCAGCTTAGCGCGACAGGGGAATGGCTACACCTTC.

The chain links TRBV7-2 to TRBJ2-7; weak D call: TRBD1 (7 bases). The CDR3 contains 14 residues. V lost 2 bases to trimming and J lost 6 bases, with 14 bases between them. Germline values: CDR1 SGHTA, CDR2 FQGNSA. The CDR3 DNA reads TGTGCCAGCAGCTTACGGAGGGGGCAGGTCGAGCAGTACTTC. It codes for CASSLRRGQVEQYF.

In DNA, the CDR3 is TGTGCCAGCGATATCCAAGACTATGCGTTTACCGGGGAGCTGTTTTTT. Its protein is CASDIQDYAFTGELFF. The chain joins TRBV7-9 to TRBJ2-2; tentatively, D is TRBD2 (5 bases). CDR3 length: 16 amino acids. CDR1 is SEHNR, CDR2 FQNEAQ, per germline (reference sequence). Between the trimmed V and J ends, which lost 8 bases and 5 bases, there was a span of 21 bases.